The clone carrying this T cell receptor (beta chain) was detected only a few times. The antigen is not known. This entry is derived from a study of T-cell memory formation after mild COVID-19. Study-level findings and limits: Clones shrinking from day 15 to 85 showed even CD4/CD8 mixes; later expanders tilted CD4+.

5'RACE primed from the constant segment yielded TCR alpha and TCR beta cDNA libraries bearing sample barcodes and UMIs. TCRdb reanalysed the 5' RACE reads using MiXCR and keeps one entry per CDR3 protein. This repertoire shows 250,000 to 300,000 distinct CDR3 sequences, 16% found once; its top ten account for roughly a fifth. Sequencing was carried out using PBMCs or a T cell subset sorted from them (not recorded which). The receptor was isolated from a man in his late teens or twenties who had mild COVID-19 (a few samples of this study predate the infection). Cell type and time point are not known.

The chain's CDR3 is CATRARGGEAFF. The CDR3 DNA reads as TGTGCCACCAGAGCCAGGGGCGGGGAGGCTTTCTTT. The chain recombines TRBV28 with TRBJ1-1; a possible D gene is TRBD1 (6 bases). The germline V and J ends were trimmed by 10 bases and 11 bases, with 20 bases remaining between them. Per germline, CDR1 MDHEN and CDR2 SYDVKM. This CDR3 is 12 amino acids long.